A selection of T cell receptor beta chains follows, all from one sample in a study of T cell responses to AZD1222 COVID-19 vaccine. Here immunoSEQ multiplex PCR was the method, and the copy in TCRdb shows in-frame clones only, minus some. There are 100,000 to 150,000 clones in the sample; around 92% occur only once, and under 2% lies in the top ten. Sequencing was performed on peripheral blood, taken on day 0 of AZD1222 vaccination. Receptors were obtained from an adult in good health. CDR3s include the opening cysteine and the closing phenylalanine or tryptophan. The D gene is left open where the match is weak. Expanded clones get a size class; other rows say once, few or many, or leave the size out.

CDR3aa: CASSQDRSYEQYF
CDR3nt: TGCGCCAGCAGCCAGGACAGGTCCTACGAGCAGTACTTC
j_gene: TRBJ2-7
d_gene: TRBD1
v_gene: TRBV5-1
abundance: .

CDR3aa: CASSPPGQGGYSPLHF
CDR3nt: TGTGCCAGCTCACCACCGGGACAGGGGGGGTATTCACCCCTCCACTTT
j_gene: TRBJ1-6
d_gene: TRBD1
v_gene: TRBV18
abundance: .

CDR3aa: CASRRTQNTEAFF
CDR3nt: TGTGCCAGCAGGAGGACACAGAACACTGAAGCTTTCTTT
j_gene: TRBJ1-1
d_gene: .
v_gene: TRBV27
abundance: .

CDR3aa: CATSRDKIVAGGKTDTQYF
CDR3nt: TGTGCCACCAGCAGAGATAAAATAGTGGCGGGAGGGAAGACAGATACGCAGTATTTT
j_gene: TRBJ2-3
d_gene: TRBD2
v_gene: TRBV15
abundance: .

CDR3aa: CASGRLSGPYEQYF
CDR3nt: TGTGCTTCGGGCCGTCTTAGCGGGCCCTACGAGCAGTACTTC
j_gene: TRBJ2-7
d_gene: TRBD2
v_gene: TRBV6-5
abundance: .

CDR3aa: CSVVQGGADTQYF
CDR3nt: TGCAGCGTTGTACAAGGGGGCGCAGATACGCAGTATTTT
j_gene: TRBJ2-3
d_gene: TRBD1
v_gene: TRBV29-1
abundance: .

CDR3aa: CASSIAGRGVSEAFF
CDR3nt: TGTGCCAGTAGTATAGCTGGCAGGGGGGTGTCTGAAGCTTTCTTT
j_gene: TRBJ1-1
d_gene: TRBD1
v_gene: TRBV19
abundance: .

CDR3aa: CASSEGGSSYNEQFF
CDR3nt: TGTGCCAGCAGTGAGGGGGGGAGCTCCTACAATGAGCAGTTCTTC
j_gene: TRBJ2-1
d_gene: .
v_gene: TRBV7-6
abundance: .

CDR3aa: CASSQGLGSYGYTF
CDR3nt: TGCGCCAGCAGCCAAGGATTGGGGAGCTATGGCTACACCTTC
j_gene: TRBJ1-2
d_gene: .
v_gene: TRBV4-3
abundance: .

CDR3aa: CASSFTDDRHNEQFF
CDR3nt: TGTGCCAGCAGTTTTACCGATGACAGACACAATGAGCAGTTCTTC
j_gene: TRBJ2-1
d_gene: .
v_gene: TRBV28
abundance: .

CDR3aa: CASSQESTTGEGQYF
CDR3nt: TGTGCCAGCAGCCAAGAGTCCACGACAGGGGAAGGGCAGTACTTC
j_gene: TRBJ2-7
d_gene: TRBD1
v_gene: TRBV4-2
abundance: .

CDR3aa: CASRDGQGSTGELFF
CDR3nt: TGTGCCAGCAGGGATGGACAGGGGTCGACCGGGGAGCTGTTTTTT
j_gene: TRBJ2-2
d_gene: TRBD1
v_gene: TRBV6-5
abundance: .

CDR3aa: CAWSVWLAGTDTQYF
CDR3nt: TGTGCCTGGAGTGTTTGGCTAGCGGGAACAGATACGCAGTATTTT
j_gene: TRBJ2-3
d_gene: TRBD2
v_gene: TRBV30
abundance: .

CDR3aa: CSVEDRPFNEQFF
CDR3nt: TGCAGCGTTGAAGATCGGCCATTCAATGAGCAGTTCTTC
j_gene: TRBJ2-1
d_gene: .
v_gene: TRBV29-1
abundance: .

CDR3aa: CAITRTVQPQHF
CDR3nt: TGTGCCATCACCCGGACAGTTCAGCCCCAGCATTTT
j_gene: TRBJ1-5
d_gene: .
v_gene: TRBV10-3
abundance: .

CDR3aa: CASSTGTSAYNEQFF
CDR3nt: TGTGCCAGCAGCACTGGGACTAGCGCTTACAATGAGCAGTTCTTC
j_gene: TRBJ2-1
d_gene: TRBD2
v_gene: TRBV7-3
abundance: once

CDR3aa: CATSRDLGGQPQHF
CDR3nt: TGTGCCACCAGCAGAGATCTCGGGGGCCAGCCCCAGCATTTT
j_gene: TRBJ1-5
d_gene: .
v_gene: TRBV15
abundance: .

CDR3aa: CASGQLYGYTF
CDR3nt: TGTGCCAGCGGACAGCTTTATGGCTACACCTTC
j_gene: TRBJ1-2
d_gene: .
v_gene: TRBV9
abundance: .

CDR3aa: CASSQDRQGYEQYF
CDR3nt: TGTGCCAGCAGCCAAGATCGGCAGGGCTACGAGCAGTACTTC
j_gene: TRBJ2-7
d_gene: .
v_gene: TRBV4-2
abundance: .